The 4 T cell receptor beta chains listed next were all sequenced from one sample in a study of CD8 T cells in ankylosing spondylitis (dated by TCRdb to 2016 to 2017). The receptor library was made with 5' RACE. TCRdb records Illumina HiSeq 2500 as the sequencer. TCRdb took the public reads, trimmed them with fastp at Q25, ran MiXCR for clone calling and kept in-frame beta chains. Each CDR3 protein appears once, grouped with its most common genes and DNA. Here the sample has 150,000 to 200,000 distinct CDR3 sequences; around 19% occur a single time. About 7.6% of the sample lies in the top ten. Material for sequencing was blood, either unsorted or a sorted T cell fraction (not recorded which). These receptors originate from a male donor with ankylosing spondylitis or in good health (not recorded which).

This clonotype was found many times. The chain has TRBV27 and TRBJ1-3, with D uncertain. The germline gives CDR1 MNHEY, CDR2 SMNVEV (reference sequence). V lost 3 bases and J 1 base, leaving 4 bases between the germline ends. This CDR3 spans 13 amino acids. DNA for the CDR3: TGTGCCAGCAGTTTGGGGTCTGGAAACACCATATATTTT. It translates to CASSLGSGNTIYF.

J is TRBJ1-5 and V is TRBV12-3 or TRBV12-4; 8 nucleotides agree with TRBD1. This CDR3 spans 14 amino acids. The V segment lost 4 bases and the J segment 5 bases; nucleotides outside the gene matches: 4. CDR3 coding DNA: TGTGCCAGCAGTTCGGGACAGGCCCATCAGCCCCAGCATTTT. It encodes CASSSGQAHQPQHF.

This clonotype was seen at least ten times. The rearrangement joins TRBV5-1 to TRBJ2-1, with D uncertain. The V end was cut by 1 base, the J end by 5 bases, with 10 bases between. The CDR3 spans 14 residues. Germline-derived CDR1 and CDR2 are SGHRS and YFSETQ. CDR3 sequence reads: CASSLPSSDNEQFF. The CDR3 nucleotides read TGCGCCAGCAGCTTGCCCAGCAGCGACAATGAGCAGTTCTTC.

In regard to this clonotype: Possible read error: a much larger clone is one base away. V usage is TRBV12-3 or TRBV12-4 and J usage is TRBJ1-5, with TRBD1 matching 10 bases. V lost 5 bases to trimming and J lost 3 bases; unmatched junction nucleotides: 7. CDR3 length: 16 residues. This chain's CDR3 is CASSRQGAAHNQPQHF. The CDR3, as DNA: TGTGCCAGCAGTCGACAGGGGGCCGCCCACAATCAGCCCCAGCATTTT.